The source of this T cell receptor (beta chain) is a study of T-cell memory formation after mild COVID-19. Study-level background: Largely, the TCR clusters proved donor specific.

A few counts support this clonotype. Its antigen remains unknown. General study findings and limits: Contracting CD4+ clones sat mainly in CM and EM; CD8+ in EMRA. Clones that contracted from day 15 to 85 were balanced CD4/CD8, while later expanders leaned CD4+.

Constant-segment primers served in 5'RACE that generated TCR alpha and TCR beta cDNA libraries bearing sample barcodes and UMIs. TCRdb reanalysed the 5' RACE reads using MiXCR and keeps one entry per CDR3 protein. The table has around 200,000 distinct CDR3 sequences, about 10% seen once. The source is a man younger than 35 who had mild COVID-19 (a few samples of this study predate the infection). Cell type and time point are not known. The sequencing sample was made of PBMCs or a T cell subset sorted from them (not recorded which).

The CDR3 sequence is CASSVGLGNEQFF. The CDR3 region has the DNA TGTGCCAGCAGCGTAGGGCTGGGCAATGAGCAGTTCTTC. J is TRBJ2-1 and V is TRBV9; no clear D gene. Germline CDR1 is SGDLS and CDR2 is YYNGEE. This CDR3 comprises 13 residues. The V end lost 0 bases, the J end lost 6 bases, and 7 bases lay between the germline ends.